This entry features one TCR beta chain sequence. This entry comes from a study of blood T cell repertoires in COVID-19. Assay: immunoSEQ multiplex PCR; the TCRdb copy retains only in-frame clones and omits some. The table shows a few hundred thousand clones, with around four fifths occurring only once. This TCR derives from a woman aged 80 or older with COVID-19, enrolled during active disease. The sequenced material came from peripheral blood.

CDR3 residues: CASSGGLQNSPLHF. The DNA for the CDR3 is TGTGCCAGCAGTGGCGGGCTACAGAATTCACCCCTCCACTTT. The rearrangement links TRBV2 to TRBJ1-6; D is uncertain. V shed 4 bases and J shed 7 bases, with 11 bases lying between them. The CDR3 consists of 14 residues. CDR1 is SNHLY and CDR2 is FYNNEI in the germline V gene. The full variable domain, with the rest looked up from reference TRBV2 and TRBJ1-6, is EPEVTQTPSHQVTQMGQEVILRCVPISNHLYFYWYRQILGQKVEFLVSFYNNEISEKSEIFDDQFSVERPDGSNFTLKIRSTKLEDSAMYFCASSGGLQNSPLHFGNGTRLTVT.